Following are 20 T cell receptor beta chains from one sample sequenced in a study of T cell responses to AZD1222 COVID-19 vaccine. Libraries were prepared by immunoSEQ multiplex PCR; TCRdb keeps only in-frame clonotypes and omits some of them. The sample yields under 150,000 clones, approximately 90% seen once. The input for sequencing was peripheral blood, taken on day 0 of AZD1222 vaccination. The receptors were gathered from an adult in good health.

The CDR3 nucleotides read TGCAGTGCTAGTACTAGGTCTCGAGCCTATACGCAGTATTTT. Translated: CSASTRSRAYTQYF. This chain links TRBV20-1 with TRBJ2-3; D might be TRBD2 (5 bases). V was pared by 3 bases and J by 7 bases, with 17 bases between. Per the germline V gene, CDR1 is DFQATT and CDR2 is SNEGSKA (reference sequence). CDR3 length: 14 amino acids.

The genes are TRBV29-1 and TRBJ2-1; the match to TRBD2 covers 16 bases. V shed 7 bases and J 2 bases; nucleotides not matched to a gene: 5. CDR3 size: 16 residues. CDR1 is SQVTM and CDR2 is ANQGSEA in the germline V gene. The CDR3 loop reads CSGYGTSGRAYNEQFF. DNA for the CDR3: TGCAGCGGGTATGGGACTAGCGGGAGGGCCTACAATGAGCAGTTCTTC.

The CDR3 loop is CASSLSLWQYF. CDR3 DNA sequence: TGTGCCAGCAGCTTAAGCCTTTGGCAGTACTTC. The V and J genes are TRBV7-2 and TRBJ2-7; D is ambiguous. Between the trimmed V and J ends, which lost 2 bases and 9 bases, there was a span of 8 bases. This CDR3 contains 11 residues. The germline V gene encodes CDR1 SGHTA and CDR2 FQGNSA.

This sequence joins TRBV7-9 and TRBJ1-4; D is ambiguous. In germline, CDR1 is SEHNR, CDR2 FQNEAQ (reference sequence). The ends were cut back, 3 bases at V and 8 bases at J, with 16 bases in the middle. The CDR3 contains 15 residues. The CDR3 DNA follows: TGTGCCAGCAGCTTTAGTCGGCAGAATAGCGAAAAACTGTTTTTT. Protein product: CASSFSRQNSEKLFF.

This chain uses TRBV10-3 with TRBJ2-7, with 8 nucleotides matching TRBD2. CDR1 is ENHRY, CDR2 SYGVKD, per germline. With V trimmed by 3 bases and J by 1 base, 5 bases remained unmatched. The CDR3 is 15 amino acids. CDR3 residues: CAISDPGGRSYEQYF. The CDR3 coding sequence is TGTGCCATCAGTGATCCGGGGGGGAGATCCTACGAGCAGTACTTC.

The rearrangement joins TRBV6-2 or TRBV6-3 to TRBJ2-5; 11 positions match TRBD2. The V gene's germline CDR1 is MNHEY and CDR2 SVGEGT. After removal of 0 bases from V and 5 bases from J, the junction contained 8 bases not matched to a gene. The CDR3 extends over 17 amino acids. The CDR3 nucleotides read TGTGCCAGCAGTTACTCGATACTAGCGGGAGTAAGGGAGACCCAGTACTTC. Protein product: CASSYSILAGVRETQYF.

The gene calls are TRBV6-2 or TRBV6-3 and TRBJ2-7; D could derive from TRBD1 or TRBD2 (5 bases each). This CDR3 contains 13 residues. Germline assignment: CDR1 MNHEY and CDR2 SVGEGT. The germline V and J ends were trimmed by 6 bases and 4 bases, with 13 bases remaining between them. In nucleotides, the CDR3 is TGTGCCAGCAGCCCGGGACCGCTTTACGAGCAGTACTTC. This encodes CASSPGPLYEQYF.

The CDR3 spells CASSLTQILNYGYTF. CDR3 nucleotide sequence: TGTGCCAGCAGCTTAACACAGATCCTTAACTATGGCTACACCTTC. This chain uses TRBV5-6 with TRBJ1-2; D is unclear. The CDR3 runs to 15 residues. Per the germline V gene, CDR1 is SGHDT and CDR2 is YYEEEE. V was pared by 2 bases and J by 1 base, with 12 bases between.

The gene calls are TRBV30 and TRBJ1-4, with D hard to call. Trimming stripped 6 bases from V and 0 bases from J, with 20 bases between. This CDR3 has 17 amino acids. The germline V gene encodes CDR1 GTSNPN and CDR2 SVGIG (reference sequence). CDR3 sequence reads: CACLQRGLRTTNEKLFF. For the CDR3, the DNA is TGTGCCTGCCTCCAGCGAGGCCTCCGGACAACTAATGAAAAACTGTTTTTT.

This clone has a single count. The chain links TRBV9 to TRBJ2-5; 9 bases match TRBD2. Trimming removed 0 bases from V and 3 bases from J; junction bases left unmatched: 6. Germline V gives CDR1 SGDLS, CDR2 YYNGEE. The CDR3 totals 16 residues. CDR3 sequence reads: CASSVGSSGSEETQYF. CDR3 in DNA: TGTGCCAGCAGCGTAGGTAGTAGCGGGAGTGAAGAGACCCAGTACTTC.

The chain's CDR3 is CSVGGTGASYEQYF. The CDR3 region has the DNA TGCAGCGTTGGCGGGACAGGGGCCTCCTACGAGCAGTACTTC. The rearrangement joins TRBV29-1 to TRBJ2-7; 10 nucleotides align to TRBD1. Trimming at V came to 4 bases and at J to 0 bases, leaving 3 bases not matched to a gene. The CDR3 covers 14 residues. CDR1 is SQVTM and CDR2 is ANQGSEA in the germline V gene.

J is TRBJ1-5 and V is TRBV12-3 or TRBV12-4; tentative D call: TRBD1 (5 bases). The CDR3 runs 13 residues. The V and J ends lost 3 bases and 5 bases respectively, with 8 bases between them. The CDR3 protein is CASSFDSYQPQHF. For the CDR3, the DNA is TGTGCCAGCAGTTTTGACAGTTATCAGCCCCAGCATTTT.

The rearrangement links TRBV2 to TRBJ1-1; the match to TRBD1 covers 8 bases. The trim removed 6 bases at V and 11 bases at J, leaving 8 bases unmatched. There are 12 residues in the CDR3. Per germline, CDR1 SNHLY and CDR2 FYNNEI. In DNA, the CDR3 is TGTGCCAGCAGCGGGACAGGTGGTTGGGCTTTCTTT. The encoded protein is CASSGTGGWAFF.

The gene calls are TRBV27 and TRBJ2-5; D may be TRBD1 or TRBD2 (6 bases each). V was pared by 6 bases and J by 4 bases, with 18 bases between. Germline assignment: CDR1 MNHEY and CDR2 SMNVEV (reference sequence). This CDR3 contains 15 residues. This CDR3 reads CASSLAGGAPETQYF. The CDR3 DNA follows: TGTGCCAGCAGCCTGGCCGGGGGCGCCCCAGAGACCCAGTACTTC.

This clone was observed once. The chain is built from TRBV6-2 or TRBV6-3 and TRBJ2-7; tentatively, D is TRBD2 (6 bases). The CDR3 extends over 13 amino acids. Germline CDR1 and CDR2: MNHEY and SVGEGT. V gave up 5 bases and J gave up 5 bases, with 13 bases separating them. CDR3 nucleotide sequence: TGTGCCAGCAGTCCCACTAGCATCCACGAGCAGTACTTC. This codes for CASSPTSIHEQYF.

The chain has TRBV6-2 or TRBV6-3 and TRBJ2-1; D unresolved. CDR3 length: 11 residues. V gave up 2 bases and J gave up 10 bases, with 6 bases separating them. Per germline, CDR1 MNHEY and CDR2 SVGEGT. For the CDR3, the DNA is TGTGCCAGCAGTTACCTGCGGGAGCAGTTCTTC. Amino acid sequence: CASSYLREQFF.

The chain links TRBV4-3 to TRBJ2-3, with D perhaps TRBD2 (6 bases). The ends were cut back, 3 bases at V and 2 bases at J, with 21 bases in the middle. Germline values: CDR1 LGHNA, CDR2 YSLEER. The CDR3 length is 18 residues. The CDR3 sequence is CASSHEGGAGRYTDTQYF. The CDR3 coding sequence is TGCGCCAGCAGCCATGAAGGAGGGGCGGGACGATACACAGATACGCAGTATTTT.

The gene calls are TRBV28 and TRBJ1-5; no clear D gene. The CDR3 extends over 14 amino acids. Germline-derived CDR1 and CDR2 are MDHEN and SYDVKM. The ends were cut back, 4 bases at V and 3 bases at J, with 10 bases in the middle. The CDR3 protein is CASSWAGDNQPQHF. The CDR3 nucleotides are TGTGCCAGCAGTTGGGCGGGAGACAATCAGCCCCAGCATTTT.

The chain joins TRBV6-5 to TRBJ2-1; D might be TRBD1 or TRBD2, each matching 5 bases. Germline assignment: CDR1 MNHEY and CDR2 SVGAGI. V lost 6 bases, J lost 7 bases, and 16 bases lay in between. This CDR3 spans 14 amino acids. CDR3 in DNA: TGTGCCAGCAGGATTTTCCCGGGGCCGAATGAGCAGTTCTTC. Its protein product is CASRIFPGPNEQFF.

This chain joins TRBV6-1 and TRBJ1-2; no firm D call. The ends were cut back, 1 base at V and 12 bases at J, with 15 bases in the middle. The germline CDR1 and CDR2 sequences are MNHNS and SASEGT. This CDR3 has 13 residues. The CDR3 region is CASSEGGVAVDTF. The CDR3 coding sequence is TGTGCCAGCAGTGAAGGCGGAGTCGCGGTGGACACCTTC.